Following are 18 T cell receptor beta chains from one sample sequenced in a study of blood T cells in healthy people across ages. Combining a sample-barcoded 5' primer with a J-beta primer mix, a second PCR ran for 7 to 11 cycles. From the 5' RACE reads, TCRdb called clonotypes with MiXCR, one entry per CDR3 protein. The table lists over 1,500,000 distinct CDR3 sequences, roughly two fifths of them singletons. Specimen: blood. The receptors were gathered from a human donor in good health.

This clonotype was seen once. This chain connects TRBV5-1 to TRBJ2-7, with D unclear. The V gene's germline CDR1 is SGHRS and CDR2 YFSETQ. The CDR3 is 16 amino acids. With 8 bases removed from V and 7 bases from J, the gap between germline ends came to 28 bases. CDR3 DNA sequence: TGCGCCAGTCAGCCCCATTCCCGGGCCGACCTACGAGAGCAGTACTTC. Translation: CASQPHSRADLREQYF. Supplemented by reference TRBV5-1 and TRBJ2-7, the full variable domain reads KAGVTQTPRYLIKTRGQQVTLSCSPISGHRSVSWYQQTPGQGLQFLFEYFSETQRNKGNFPGRFSGRQFSNSRSEMNVSTLELGDSALYLCASQPHSRADLREQYFGPGTRLTVT.

The chain uses TRBV27 and TRBJ1-2; 12 bases agree with TRBD1. The length of the CDR3 is 15 residues. J lost 8 bases, V lost 3 bases, and 7 bases had no gene match. Germline V gene lookup returns CDR1 MNHEY and CDR2 SMNVEV (reference sequence). The CDR3 region is CASSFWDRGRRGYTF. CDR3 DNA: TGTGCCAGCAGTTTTTGGGACAGGGGGCGCCGAGGCTACACCTTC.

This rearrangement joins TRBV7-9 to TRBJ1-2, with D hard to call. V was clipped by 8 bases and J by 5 bases, with 12 bases between them. CDR3 length: 12 amino acids. Germline-derived CDR1 and CDR2 are SEHNR and FQNEAQ (reference sequence). The CDR3 spells CASGNRSYGYTF. The CDR3 region has the DNA TGTGCCAGCGGCAATCGGTCTTATGGCTACACCTTC.

V and J are TRBV4-3 and TRBJ2-7; TRBD1 matches 7 bases. J was trimmed by 2 bases and V by 5 bases; bases with no gene match: 9. The CDR3 has 15 amino acids. Germline V gene lookup returns CDR1 LGHNA and CDR2 YSLEER. CDR3 coding DNA: TGCGCCAGCAGCGCCGGGACAGAACCTACCTACGAGCAGTACTTC. Protein product: CASSAGTEPTYEQYF.

This CDR3 reads CASGLTNYEQYF. The CDR3 bases are TGTGCCAGCGGCCTTACAAATTACGAGCAGTACTTC. This chain joins TRBV27 and TRBJ2-7; no clear D. Trimming shortened V by 8 bases and J by 4 bases, and 12 bases separated the two germline ends. The germline gives CDR1 MNHEY, CDR2 SMNVEV (reference sequence). CDR3 length equals 12 residues.

This clonotype was recorded only once. The genes are TRBV7-8 and TRBJ2-4; a possible D gene is TRBD1 (6 bases). The J call may not be correct, given that the DNA end is closer to TRBJ2-7. The CDR3 runs to 12 residues. Germline loops: CDR1 SGHVS, CDR2 FQNEAQ. The CDR3 protein is CASSSGAHEQYF. DNA of the CDR3: TGTGCCAGCAGCTCAGGGGCCCACGAGCAGTACTTC.

Only a few counts were recorded for this clonotype. The junction departs from the called germline gene at one end, perhaps through a read error. The rearrangement joins TRBV5-1 to TRBJ2-3, with 8 nucleotides matching TRBD1. Germline CDR1 and CDR2: SGHRS and YFSETQ. This CDR3 is 18 amino acids long. The CDR3 DNA reads as TGCGTCAGCAGCTTGGCCGGAAGACAGGGGTCGTTGACAGATACGCAGTATTTT. Protein sequence: CVSSLAGRQGSLTDTQYF.

In its sample, this clonotype was seen a few times. This chain connects TRBV5-1 to TRBJ2-1; TRBD1 matches 8 bases. This CDR3 has 14 residues. The germline CDR1 and CDR2 sequences are SGHRS and YFSETQ. The J segment lost 9 bases and the V segment lost 3 bases, leaving 8 bases of the junction unmatched. CDR3 coding DNA: TGCGCCAGCAGCTCCAGACAGGGGATCAGTGAGCAGTTCTTC. The encoded protein is CASSSRQGISEQFF.

In this sample, this clonotype turned up a few times. This sequence joins TRBV7-8 and TRBJ2-7, with TRBD1 as a possible D gene (6 bases). The CDR3 consists of 14 residues. V lost 5 bases and J lost 0, with 11 bases in between. Germline lookup yields CDR1 SGHVS and CDR2 FQNEAQ. CDR3 loop: CASSPQGYSYEQYF. In nucleotides, the CDR3 is TGTGCCAGCAGCCCTCAGGGGTACTCCTACGAGCAGTACTTC. The variable domain in full, with the rest retrieved from reference TRBV7-8 and TRBJ2-7, is GAGVSQSPRYKVAKRGQDVALRCDPISGHVSLFWYQQALGQGPEFLTYFQNEAQLDKSGLPSDRFFAERPEGSVSTLKIQRTQQEDSAVYLCASSPQGYSYEQYFGPGTRLTVT.

The chain uses TRBV4-3 and TRBJ1-4, with D possibly being TRBD1 (5 bases). Germline V gene data show CDR1 as LGHNA and CDR2 as YSLEER. The CDR3 is 13 residues long. V lost 1 base to trimming and J lost 8 bases, with 8 bases between them. The DNA for the CDR3 is TGCGCCAGCAGCCAAGGAGACAGAGAAAAACTGTTTTTT. Translated: CASSQGDREKLFF.

This chain connects TRBV10-3 to TRBJ2-7; TRBD1 aligns across 8 bases. Trimming at V came to 6 bases and at J to 5 bases, leaving 9 bases not matched to a gene. This CDR3 comprises 14 residues. Germline loops: CDR1 ENHRY, CDR2 SYGVKD. CDR3 DNA: TGTGCCATCAGCTGGACAGGGTCGGACAACGAGCAGTACTTC. Translation gives CAISWTGSDNEQYF.

The V gene is TRBV6-2 or TRBV6-3, the J gene TRBJ2-1; D call uncertain. The CDR3 spans 15 residues. Deletions cut 7 bases from V and 1 base from J, with 14 bases between. The germline gives CDR1 MNHEY, CDR2 SVGEGT. CDR3 sequence (DNA): TGTGCCAGCATCCCAGGCAGTATGTCCTACAATGAGCAGTTCTTC. This translates into CASIPGSMSYNEQFF.

The V and J genes are TRBV29-1 and TRBJ2-1, with D hard to call. Trimming took 3 bases from V and 8 from J, leaving 11 bases between them. CDR1 SQVTM and CDR2 ANQGSEA come from the germline V gene. The CDR3 totals 12 residues. CDR3 protein: CSVEKLSYEQFF. The CDR3 nucleotides read TGCAGCGTTGAGAAGCTCTCCTATGAGCAGTTCTTC.

The rearrangement links TRBV11-1 to TRBJ2-7; the D call may be TRBD1 or TRBD2 (5 bases each). Per germline, CDR1 SGHAT and CDR2 FQDESV (reference sequence). The CDR3 sequence is 14 residues long. V dropped 4 bases and J dropped 3 bases, with 13 bases sitting between them. The CDR3 bases are TGTGCCAGCAGCTCGACCAGGGCGGGCTACGAGCAGTACTTC. Residues: CASSSTRAGYEQYF. The variable domain in full, with the rest retrieved from reference TRBV11-1 and TRBJ2-7, is EAEVAQSPRYKITEKSQAVAFWCDPISGHATLYWYRQILGQGPELLVQFQDESVVDDSQLPKDRFSAERLKGVDSTLKIQPAELGDSAMYLCASSSTRAGYEQYFGPGTRLTVT.

This clonotype showed up just a few times. The V and J genes are TRBV3-1 and TRBJ2-5; the D gene is possibly TRBD2 (6 bases). This CDR3 comprises 12 residues. Trimming removed 9 bases from V and 5 bases from J, with 13 bases in between. Germline CDR1 LGHDT, CDR2 YNNKEL (reference sequence). The CDR3 spells CASSGTLETQYF. The CDR3 DNA is TGTGCCAGTTCCGGGACTTTGGAGACCCAGTACTTC.

The J gene is TRBJ2-7, the V gene TRBV11-2, with unresolved D. V was trimmed by 5 bases and J by 0 bases, leaving 14 bases between them. Germline V gene lookup returns CDR1 SGHAT and CDR2 FQNNGV. The CDR3 extends over 15 amino acids. DNA of the CDR3: TGTGCCAGCAGCATAAGTAGCCAGAGCTCCTACGAGCAGTACTTC. Translation: CASSISSQSSYEQYF.

As DNA, the CDR3 is TGCAGTGCTAGAGATCACTGGGGTGAGGAGGACACTGAAGCTTTCTTT. It encodes CSARDHWGEEDTEAFF. The genes are TRBV20-1 and TRBJ1-1; D unclear. This CDR3 has 16 residues. CDR1 and CDR2 from the germline V gene are DFQATT and SNEGSKA (reference sequence). Trimming stripped 0 bases from V and 3 bases from J, with 17 bases between.

The chain recombines TRBV24-1 with TRBJ1-5, with D maybe TRBD1 (5 bases). The germline gives CDR1 KGHDR, CDR2 SFDVKD. CDR3 size: 15 residues. V was pared by 4 bases and J by 5 bases, with 14 bases between. The CDR3, as DNA: TGTGCCACCAGTGACTCCGGGACTGAGGATCAGCCCCAGCATTTT. The encoded protein is CATSDSGTEDQPQHF.